These 17 T cell receptor beta chains came from one sample sequenced in a study of radiotherapy plus CTLA-4 blockade in lung cancer. The data were produced by immunoSEQ multiplex PCR, yet TCRdb's version contains in-frame clones alone and is incomplete. The repertoire holds some 110,000 clones, with just under 80% as singletons. Here the sequenced sample was peripheral blood, taken from a patient treated with radiotherapy plus ipilimumab. These receptors all come from a human donor with non-small cell lung cancer who had a partial response to radiotherapy plus ipilimumab.

This clone appeared once. V is TRBV19 and J is TRBJ2-1; 13 bases are a match to TRBD2. The V gene end was trimmed by 8 bases and the J gene end by 8 bases; junction bases not matched to a gene: 12. The germline V gene has CDR1 LNHDA and CDR2 SQIVND (reference sequence). This CDR3 spans 16 amino acids. The CDR3 here is CASRETGTSGVYEQFF. The CDR3 region has the DNA TGTGCCAGTCGTGAGACCGGGACTAGCGGGGTGTATGAGCAGTTCTTC.

V is TRBV4-1 and J is TRBJ1-2; D perhaps matches TRBD1 (5 bases). The V gene lost 4 bases and the J gene lost 6 bases, with 12 bases spanning the gap. Germline loops: CDR1 MGHRA, CDR2 YSYEKL. The CDR3 has 13 amino acids. The CDR3 DNA follows: TGCGCCAGCAGCCCCGACAGCTATCATGGCTACACCTTC. Amino acid sequence: CASSPDSYHGYTF.

The V gene is TRBV27, the J gene TRBJ2-1; D call uncertain. This CDR3 has 16 residues. The germline V and J ends were trimmed by 4 bases and 0 bases, with 13 bases remaining between them. The germline gives CDR1 MNHEY, CDR2 SMNVEV (reference sequence). For the CDR3, the DNA is TGTGCCAGCAGTTCATATTCCGGTCGCTCCTACAATGAGCAGTTCTTC. Translated, it gives CASSSYSGRSYNEQFF.

CDR3 nucleotide sequence: TGTGCCTGGACTAAGACAGGGGTATCCGGGGAGCTGTTTTTT. This translates into CAWTKTGVSGELFF. The rearrangement links TRBV30 to TRBJ2-2; 8 nucleotides agree with TRBD1. The CDR3 consists of 14 residues. Germline assignment: CDR1 GTSNPN and CDR2 SVGIG (reference sequence). V was pared by 4 bases and J by 6 bases, with 7 bases of the junction left unmatched. The full variable domain, its missing parts supplied by reference TRBV30 and TRBJ2-2, is SQTIHQWPATLVQPVGSPLSLECTVEGTSNPNLYWYRQAAGRGLQLLFYSVGIGQISSEVPQNLSASRPQDRQFILSSKKLLLSDSGFYLCAWTKTGVSGELFFGEGSRLTVL.

The rearrangement uses TRBV28 and TRBJ2-2; TRBD2 matches at 12 bases. The CDR3 extends over 18 amino acids. Looked up from germline, CDR1 is MDHEN and CDR2 is SYDVKM. V gave up 4 bases and J gave up 5 bases; unmatched junction bases: 11. The CDR3 region is CASSSPGTSGLRTGELFF. CDR3 coding DNA: TGTGCCAGCAGTTCCCCCGGGACTAGCGGGTTAAGGACCGGGGAGCTGTTTTTT.

The chain carries TRBV5-6 and TRBJ2-4; the match to TRBD1 covers 7 bases. The CDR3 is 16 residues long. With 0 bases clipped from V and 0 bases from J, the junction kept 3 bases outside the gene matches. Germline CDR1 is SGHDT and CDR2 is YYEEEE. In DNA, the CDR3 is TGTGCCAGCAGCTTGGGGCAGGGGGTAGCCAAAAACATTCAGTACTTC. Translated, it gives CASSLGQGVAKNIQYF.

This clone was detected ten times or more. Other DNA sequences in this sample translate to the same CDR3. V is TRBV6-5 and J is TRBJ1-1, with 7 positions matching TRBD1. The CDR3 has 15 amino acids. In germline, CDR1 is MNHEY, CDR2 SVGAGI. Germline trimming cut 2 bases from V and 2 bases from J; bases unmatched to any gene: 5. The CDR3 nucleotides read TGTGCCAGCAGTTACGGTAGGACAGGCAACACTGAAGCTTTCTTT. The encoded protein is CASSYGRTGNTEAFF.

This clone was counted a few times. The chain recombines TRBV7-2 with TRBJ2-7; TRBD2 matches at 7 bases. V shed 4 bases and J 0 bases; nucleotides not matched to a gene: 3. The CDR3 loop spans 14 amino acids. CDR1 is SGHTA and CDR2 is FQGNSA in the germline V gene. In DNA, the CDR3 is TGTGCCAGCAGCTCTAGCGGTAGCTCCTACGAGCAGTACGTC. This sequence encodes CASSSSGSSYEQYV.

The rearrangement uses TRBV5-6 and TRBJ2-3; no clear D gene. Trimming removed 10 bases from V and 1 base from J, with 22 bases in between. This CDR3 is 16 amino acids long. The germline CDR1 and CDR2 sequences are SGHDT and YYEEEE. CDR3 nucleotides: TGTGCCTCCATGATTCGGTCTTACCGAGGCACAGATACGCAGTATTTT. Protein product: CASMIRSYRGTDTQYF.

This clone occurred once. The V and J genes are TRBV5-1 and TRBJ2-3; 8 bases map to TRBD2. Germline assignment: CDR1 SGHRS and CDR2 YFSETQ. The length of the CDR3 is 16 residues. J was trimmed by 3 bases and V by 1 base; bases with no gene match: 7. Here the CDR3 DNA reads TGCGCCAGCAGCTTGTTGAGCGGGAGTGGAACAGATACGCAGTATTTT. It specifies CASSLLSGSGTDTQYF.

The gene calls are TRBV5-4 and TRBJ2-6; 7 bases are shared with TRBD1. The length of the CDR3 is 19 residues. Germline trimming cut 0 bases from V and 2 bases from J; bases unmatched to any gene: 11. The germline gives CDR1 SGHNT, CDR2 YYREEE (reference sequence). The CDR3 reads CASSLEQGIGETGANVLTF. For the CDR3, the DNA is TGTGCCAGCAGCTTGGAACAGGGGATAGGGGAGACTGGGGCCAACGTCCTGACTTTC.

This clone was detected only once. This sequence joins TRBV28 and TRBJ2-7, with D tentatively TRBD2 (7 bases). Germline CDR1 reads MDHEN; CDR2 reads SYDVKM. This CDR3 is 13 amino acids long. The V and J ends lost 8 bases and 2 bases respectively, with 13 bases between them. The CDR3 nucleotides read TGTGCCAGCCGAGGGGGGGGTACCTACGAGCAGTACTTC. Its translation is CASRGGGTYEQYF.

This rearrangement joins TRBV5-4 to TRBJ2-1; 7 bases align to TRBD1. Germline V gene sequence: CDR1 SGHNT, CDR2 YYREEE (reference sequence). The V segment lost 2 bases and the J segment 5 bases; nucleotides outside the gene matches: 10. This CDR3 spans 16 amino acids. The CDR3 coding sequence is TGTGCCAGCAGCTTCGGGTCAGGGGGAAGGGACAATGAGCAGTTCTTC. Encoded protein: CASSFGSGGRDNEQFF. Looking up the rest from reference TRBV5-4 and TRBJ2-1 gives the full variable domain: ETGVTQSPTHLIKTRGQQVTLRCSSQSGHNTVSWYQQALGQGPQFIFQYYREEENGRGNFPPRFSGLQFPNYSSELNVNALELDDSALYLCASSFGSGGRDNEQFFGPGTRLTVL.

This chain joins TRBV2 and TRBJ1-2; 10 nucleotides line up with TRBD1. Germline V gene sequence: CDR1 SNHLY, CDR2 FYNNEI. With 8 bases clipped from V and 4 bases from J, the junction kept 7 bases outside the gene matches. This CDR3 region has 14 residues. CDR3 in DNA: TGTGCCAGCCGCCCGGGACAGGGGTTCTATGGCTACACCTTC. Its translation is CASRPGQGFYGYTF.

This clone has only a few counts. J is TRBJ1-1 and V is TRBV11-3; 10 nucleotides align to TRBD1. The germline CDR1 and CDR2 sequences are SGHNT and YENEEA. The trim removed 5 bases at V and 1 base at J, leaving 4 bases unmatched. CDR3 length equals 15 residues. CDR3: CASSPGQGRNTEAFF. The CDR3 DNA reads as TGTGCCAGCAGCCCGGGACAGGGGAGGAACACTGAAGCTTTCTTT.

V and J are TRBV4-3 and TRBJ1-2, with 7 positions matching TRBD1. Germline V gene sequence: CDR1 LGHNA, CDR2 YSLEER. With V trimmed by 4 bases and J by 7 bases, 9 bases remained unmatched. The CDR3 sequence is 14 residues long. As DNA, the CDR3 is TGCGCCAGCAGCCGGGACAGTAATACGGCTGGCTACACCTTC. Translating it yields CASSRDSNTAGYTF.

This chain links TRBV21-1 with TRBJ2-7; TRBD1 is the table's D call and was not checked against the DNA. TRBV21-1 represents a pseudogene. The length of the CDR3 is 14 residues. The CDR3 DNA reads as TGTGCCAGCAGCACCGGGACAGGGGAATACGAGCAGTACGTC. Its translation: CASSTGTGEYEQYV.